The 17 T cell receptor beta chains presented below share a single source sample, sequenced in a study of CD8+ T cells in alopecia areata. Extracted RNA was reverse transcribed, and the resulting cDNA served as sequencing template. Sequencing was performed with immunoSEQ multiplex PCR; in TCRdb, only in-frame clones are kept and a portion is missing. The top ten hold about 2.6% of the sample, which has roughly 200,000 clones, 43% seen once. Regarding treatment: oral pan-JAK inhibitor, 5-10 mg twice daily. This sample comprised CD4+ T cells sorted from blood, obtained at approximately week 37, from a patient treated with tofacitinib. The receptors were sampled from a human donor with alopecia areata.

The chain has TRBV5-6 and TRBJ2-1; a possible D gene is TRBD2 (5 bases). Germline CDR1 SGHDT, CDR2 YYEEEE. V was clipped by 3 bases and J by 6 bases, with 7 bases between them. The CDR3 length is 12 residues. In DNA, the CDR3 is TGTGCCAGCAGCTGGACTGCCAATGAGCAGTTCTTC. Amino acids: CASSWTANEQFF.

The chain couples TRBV20-1 to TRBJ2-7; the D gene is possibly TRBD1 (5 bases). The CDR3 is 11 residues long. Germline lookup yields CDR1 DFQATT and CDR2 SNEGSKA (reference sequence). V lost 6 bases and J 0 bases, leaving 6 bases between the germline ends. The CDR3 coding sequence is TGCAGTGCAGGACACTCCTACGAGCAGTACTTC. Translation gives CSAGHSYEQYF.

V and J are TRBV29-1 and TRBJ2-3, with a weak D call TRBD2 (5 bases). The CDR3 length is 15 residues. V was trimmed by 5 bases and J by 2 bases, leaving 17 bases between them. Looked up from germline, CDR1 is SQVTM and CDR2 is ANQGSEA. The CDR3 bases are TGCAGCGTTTCCGACCCGCTAGCCCTCACAGATACGCAGTATTTT. This codes for CSVSDPLALTDTQYF.

V is TRBV25-1 and J is TRBJ2-7; weak D call: TRBD1 (6 bases). The ends were cut back, 6 bases at V and 5 bases at J, with 11 bases in the middle. CDR1 is MGHDK, CDR2 SYGVNS, per germline. There are 12 residues in the CDR3. This chain's CDR3 is CASRGGPDEQYF. CDR3 nucleotide sequence: TGTGCCAGCAGAGGGGGTCCTGACGAGCAGTACTTC.

The chain links TRBV6-5 to TRBJ2-3; D possibly matches TRBD1 or TRBD2 (5 bases each). The germline CDR1 and CDR2 sequences are MNHEY and SVGAGI. The CDR3 is made up of 14 amino acids. Trimming removed 4 bases from V and 0 bases from J, with 8 bases in between. In DNA form, the CDR3 reads TGTGCCAGCAGTTCAGAGGGGAGCACAGATACGCAGTATTTT. Its translation is CASSSEGSTDTQYF.

This clone was found a few times. This chain joins TRBV2 and TRBJ2-3; D is unresolved. The CDR3 length is 12 residues. The germline gives CDR1 SNHLY, CDR2 FYNNEI. V was clipped by 3 bases and J by 4 bases, with 5 bases between them. The CDR3 bases are TGTGCCAGCAGTGATTTAGCAGATACGCAGTATTTT. It codes for CASSDLADTQYF.

The chain employs TRBV29-1 and TRBJ2-3, with 10 bases that match TRBD2. The CDR3 is 14 amino acids. V was pared by 6 bases and J by 2 bases, with 5 bases of the junction left unmatched. Germline CDR1 is SQVTM and CDR2 is ANQGSEA. The CDR3 DNA reads as TGCAGCGTACCACTAGCGGGGCACACAGATACGCAGTATTTT. The encoded protein is CSVPLAGHTDTQYF.

The chain employs TRBV27 and TRBJ2-5; 15 positions match TRBD2. The CDR3 sequence is 16 residues long. The V gene's germline CDR1 is MNHEY and CDR2 SMNVEV (reference sequence). V shed 5 bases, J shed 4 bases, and the junction held 5 bases outside the gene matches. CDR3 residues: CASSPGLAGGGETQYF. The DNA of the CDR3 is TGTGCCAGCAGTCCCGGACTAGCGGGAGGGGGAGAGACCCAGTACTTC.

The CDR3 DNA follows: TGCGCCAGCCGCGGGGGAGTAGCGGGAGTCGTCGAGCAGTACTTC. Amino acids: CASRGGVAGVVEQYF. The rearrangement joins TRBV5-1 to TRBJ2-7, with 9 bases matching TRBD2. The CDR3 has 15 residues. Germline V gene data show CDR1 as SGHRS and CDR2 as YFSETQ. The trim removed 7 bases at V and 6 bases at J, leaving 14 bases unmatched.

The genes are TRBV29-1 and TRBJ2-1; D is perhaps TRBD1 (5 bases). CDR1 and CDR2 (germline): SQVTM, ANQGSEA. The ends were cut back, 0 bases at V and 9 bases at J, with 18 bases in the middle. This CDR3 has 15 residues. The DNA of the CDR3 is TGCAGCGTTGAAGATCGGGTCCAGGGAAGGGGTGAGCAGTTCTTC. Amino acid sequence: CSVEDRVQGRGEQFF.

The chain links TRBV25-1 to TRBJ2-7; 7 bases fit TRBD2. CDR1 is MGHDK, CDR2 SYGVNS, per germline. The CDR3 runs 15 residues. The V gene end was trimmed by 0 bases and the J gene end by 6 bases; junction bases not matched to a gene: 8. This chain's CDR3 is CASSEYKGGGAEQYF. CDR3 DNA: TGTGCCAGCAGTGAATATAAGGGCGGGGGAGCCGAGCAGTACTTC.

This clone was seen more than once but under ten times. The chain has TRBV5-1 and TRBJ1-1; 7 nucleotides match TRBD1. The CDR3 extends over 16 amino acids. After removal of 4 bases from V and 5 bases from J, the junction contained 14 bases not matched to a gene. The germline CDR1 and CDR2 sequences are SGHRS and YFSETQ. Here the CDR3 DNA reads TGCGCCAGCAGCCTACAGGGGTCCGGCCTCAGGACTGAAGCTTTCTTT. It specifies CASSLQGSGLRTEAFF.

The rearrangement links TRBV5-5 to TRBJ2-6, with D uncertain. The CDR3 runs to 17 residues. Trimming stripped 3 bases from V and 0 bases from J, with 13 bases between. CDR1 and CDR2 from the germline V gene are SGHKS and YYEKEE (reference sequence). The CDR3, as DNA: TGTGCCAGCAGCTCAATACATGGGCTCTCTGGGGCCAACGTCCTGACTTTC. Protein: CASSSIHGLSGANVLTF.

This clone was counted once. The V call is TRBV18, the J call TRBJ2-7; 12 nucleotides align to TRBD1. The germline gives CDR1 KGHSH, CDR2 LQKENI. The CDR3 is 16 residues long. Trimming removed 6 bases from V and 7 bases from J; junction bases left unmatched: 13. DNA for the CDR3: TGTGCCAGCTCCACCCGACCCGGGACAGGGGGCGGGGAGCAGTACTTC. Translated, it gives CASSTRPGTGGGEQYF. Together with reference TRBV18 and TRBJ2-7, the CDR3 gives the full variable domain: NAGVMQNPRHLVRRRGQEARLRCSPMKGHSHVYWYRQLPEEGLKFMVYLQKENIIDESGMPKERFSAEFPKEGPSILRIQQVVRGDSAAYFCASSTRPGTGGGEQYFGPGTRLTVT.

The V call is TRBV4-1, the J call TRBJ2-3, with 9 nucleotides matching TRBD2. After removal of 4 bases from V and 0 bases from J, the junction contained 8 bases not matched to a gene. Looked up from germline, CDR1 is MGHRA and CDR2 is YSYEKL. The CDR3 extends over 17 amino acids. The CDR3: CASSRPSGNPSTDTQYF. The CDR3, as DNA: TGCGCCAGCAGCCGACCTAGCGGGAACCCTAGCACAGATACGCAGTATTTT.

This clone was found many times. One end of the junction varies from germline; a read error may be responsible. CDR3 DNA: TGTGGCTCCCAGGGTGCCGGGGAGCTGTTTTTT. Its translation: CGSQGAGELFF. The chain has TRBV20-1 and TRBJ2-2, with a possible D match to TRBD1 (5 bases). This CDR3 region has 11 residues. Germline assignment: CDR1 DFQATT and CDR2 SNEGSKA (reference sequence).

Only a few counts were recorded for this clone. V and J are TRBV29-1 and TRBJ2-7, with a tentative D call TRBD1 (6 bases). Germline assignment: CDR1 SQVTM and CDR2 ANQGSEA. The V and J ends lost 8 bases and 2 bases respectively, with 16 bases between them. The CDR3 contains 13 residues. In DNA, the CDR3 is TGCAGCATTTTAAGACAGGACGCCTACGAGCAGTACTTC. Translating it yields CSILRQDAYEQYF.